This passage covers 9 T cell receptor delta chains from one sample sequenced in a study of gamma-delta chains in newborns, infants, children (dated by TCRdb to between 2019 and 2020). Sequencing was carried out with an Illumina MiSeq. Identical DNA sequences were merged into single rows after TCRdb reprocessed the public reads with CATT. For this sample the table gives roughly 1,300 delta-chain clones, of which around 2.3% were detected only once. 25% to 35% of the sample is taken by the ten largest. The sample consisted of blood. The receptors were sampled from a child in good health.

This clone came up a few times. TCRdb attributes to this sequence the protein of a much larger clone, which differs from the DNA translation at residue 4; a read error is likely, and the protein displayed is translated from the DNA. The chain uses TRDV2 and TRDJ1, with 13 nucleotides matching TRDD3. The CDR3 sequence is 21 residues long. Trimming at V came to 5 bases and at J to 0 bases, leaving 20 bases not matched to a gene. The V gene's germline CDR1 is GEAIGNYY and CDR2 EKD. The CDR3 DNA sequence: TGTGCCTGTGGCTCGGCTCTACTGGGGGATACGCTCTCGAGGTACACCGATAAACTCATCTTT. Translated: CACGSALLGDTLSRYTDKLIF.

Concerning this clone itself: A far larger clone is off by one base, so a read error is likely. The rearrangement links TRDV2 to TRDJ1, with D perhaps TRDD3 (5 bases). The CDR3 loop spans 14 amino acids. Germline CDR1 is GEAIGNYY and CDR2 is EKD. In DNA form, the CDR3 reads TGTGCCCGTGACCTCATGGGGACCCTCGATAAACTCATCTTT. Protein sequence: CARDLMGTLDKLIF.

This clone was recorded a few times. This probably arose from a read error, given a far larger clone one base away. Additional DNA sequences in this sample encode the identical CDR3. The chain joins TRDV2 to TRDJ3, with D unclear. V lost 2 bases, J lost 2 bases, and 12 bases lay in between. Germline V gene sequence: CDR1 GEAIGNYY, CDR2 EKD. This CDR3 is 17 amino acids long. The CDR3 is CACDNLRATWDTRQMFF. The CDR3 bases are TGTGCCTGTGACAACTTAAGGGCCACCTGGGACACCCGACAGATGTTTTTC.

This clone has a handful of counts. TCRdb attributes to this sequence the protein of a much larger clone, which differs from the DNA translation at residue 4; a read error is likely, and the protein displayed is translated from the DNA. V and J are TRDV2 and TRDJ3, with unresolved D. The CDR3 consists of 17 residues. Germline CDR1 GEAIGNYY, CDR2 EKD. V was cut by 5 bases and J by 2 bases, with 15 bases left in between. The DNA of the CDR3 is TGTGCCTGTGGCAACCTAAGGGCCACCTGGGACACCCGACAGATGTTTTTC. Protein sequence: CACGNLRATWDTRQMFF.

For this clone: Given a far larger clone just one base away, this is likely a sequencing read error. Different DNA sequences within this sample yield the same CDR3. In DNA form, the CDR3 reads TGTGCCTGCGACACATTGGGCTACGCCATTCCCACCTACACCGATAAACTCATCTTT. Its protein is CACDTLGYAIPTYTDKLIF. The chain employs TRDV2 and TRDJ1; D remains ambiguous. The CDR3 covers 19 residues. Looked up from germline, CDR1 is GEAIGNYY and CDR2 is EKD.

Comments on this clone: This may arise from a read error, as a much more abundant clone is one base away. Other nucleotide sequences in the sample specify the same CDR3. The rearrangement uses TRDV1 and TRDJ1; 13 bases are a match to TRDD3. The germline V gene encodes CDR1 TSWWSYY and CDR2 QGS. V lost 1 base, J lost 2 bases, and 22 bases stayed unmatched. CDR3 length: 23 amino acids. CDR3 nucleotides: TGTGCTCTTGGGGAACGGCGCCCCCACCCTGTACTGGGGGATACGCCCATAACCGATAAACTCATCTTT. Its protein product is CALGERRPHPVLGDTPITDKLIF.

This clone occurred a few times. A far larger clone is one base from this, pointing to a likely read error. The sample contains more than one DNA sequence encoding this CDR3. The chain employs TRDV1 and TRDJ1, with 12 bases matching TRDD3. The CDR3 extends over 21 amino acids. Per germline, CDR1 TSWWSYY and CDR2 QGS. The CDR3 sequence is CALGEPTSRYSLGDTPDKLIF. The CDR3 region has the DNA TGTGCCCTTGGGGAACCAACTTCCCGCTACTCTCTGGGGGATACGCCCGATAAACTCATCTTT.

This clone has a handful of counts. Possible read error: a much larger clone is one base away. The gene calls are TRDV2 and TRDJ1; the match to TRDD2 covers 8 bases. This CDR3 spans 22 amino acids. CDR1 and CDR2 from the germline V gene are GEAIGNYY and EKD. CDR3 in amino acids: CACDPLRLPKNPNRLSTDKFIF. The CDR3 region has the DNA TGTGCCTGTGACCCCCTTCGCCTTCCTAAAAACCCGAATAGATTATCCACCGATAAATTCATCTTT.

This clone was detected only a few times. This may be a read error: a much more frequent sequence differs by one nucleotide. The chain combines TRDV1 with TRDJ1, with 12 bases lining up with TRDD3. CDR1 and CDR2 (germline): TSWWSYY, QGS. V lost 4 bases to trimming and J lost 5 bases; unmatched junction nucleotides: 11. This CDR3 is 17 amino acids long. CDR3 protein: CALGGPTHWGIHDKLIF. The CDR3 DNA follows: TGTGCTCTTGGGGGTCCTACGCACTGGGGGATACATGATAAACTCATCTTT.